The 11 T cell receptor beta chains presented below share a single source sample, sequenced in a study of OX40 agonist ivuxolimab in advanced cancers. Sequencing used immunoSEQ multiplex PCR; TCRdb keeps in-frame clones, though not all of them. Here the sample spans fewer than 85,000 clones, about 92% being singletons. The sequencing here drew on CD4+ or CD8+ T cells sorted from blood, taken in a trial of the OX40 agonist ivuxolimab. Receptors originate from an adult with an advanced solid tumor such as melanoma, head and neck, liver or kidney cancer.

This chain joins TRBV5-1 and TRBJ1-4; D uncertain. Looked up from germline, CDR1 is SGHRS and CDR2 is YFSETQ. The CDR3 is made up of 12 amino acids. V gave up 0 bases and J gave up 6 bases, with 3 bases separating them. CDR3 amino acids: CASSLGDEKLFF. DNA for the CDR3: TGCGCCAGCAGCTTGGGGGATGAAAAACTGTTTTTT. Supplemented by reference TRBV5-1 and TRBJ1-4, the full variable domain reads KAGVTQTPRYLIKTRGQQVTLSCSPISGHRSVSWYQQTPGQGLQFLFEYFSETQRNKGNFPGRFSGRQFSNSRSEMNVSTLELGDSALYLCASSLGDEKLFFGSGTQLSVL.

The chain carries TRBV9 and TRBJ2-3; D possibly corresponds to TRBD2 (7 bases). The V and J ends lost 3 bases and 1 base respectively, with 15 bases between them. The CDR3 spans 16 residues. Germline assignment: CDR1 SGDLS and CDR2 YYNGEE. Written as DNA, the CDR3 is TGTGCCAGCAGCGCCGGGGGGCTAGGGGGCACAGATACGCAGTATTTT. Its protein product is CASSAGGLGGTDTQYF. The full variable domain, with the rest looked up from reference TRBV9 and TRBJ2-3, is DSGVTQTPKHLITATGQRVTLRCSPRSGDLSVYWYQQSLDQGLQFLIQYYNGEERAKGNILERFSAQQFPDLHSELNLSSLELGDSALYFCASSAGGLGGTDTQYFGPGTRLTVL.

The chain recombines TRBV5-1 with TRBJ2-5; the match to TRBD2 covers 11 bases. Germline V CDR1 and CDR2: SGHRS, YFSETQ. CDR3 length equals 15 residues. Trimming removed 4 bases from V and 1 base from J; junction bases left unmatched: 3. The CDR3 is CASSVGTSGQETQYF. In nucleotides, the CDR3 is TGCGCCAGCAGCGTAGGGACTAGCGGCCAAGAGACCCAGTACTTC.

The chain is built from TRBV11-1 and TRBJ1-4; 9 bases map to TRBD1. Looked up from germline, CDR1 is SGHAT and CDR2 is FQDESV (reference sequence). CDR3 length equals 14 residues. The ends lost 4 bases at V and 5 bases at J; junction bases unmatched: 2. CDR3 nucleotides: TGTGCCAGCAGCTACGGGACAGGGAATGAAAAACTGTTTTTT. Protein product: CASSYGTGNEKLFF.

A note on this clone: The sample contains more than one DNA sequence encoding this CDR3. This chain joins TRBV7-2 and TRBJ2-1, with 8 bases fitting TRBD2. Trimming removed 5 bases from V and 0 bases from J; junction bases left unmatched: 3. The CDR3 totals 15 residues. Germline-derived CDR1 and CDR2 are SGHTA and FQGNSA. The CDR3 protein is CASSLSGSSYNEQFF. The CDR3 DNA reads as TGTGCCAGCAGCCTAAGCGGGAGCTCCTACAATGAGCAGTTCTTC.

The chain links TRBV10-3 to TRBJ2-7; 10 bases align to TRBD1. The CDR3 length is 17 residues. Per the germline V gene, CDR1 is ENHRY and CDR2 is SYGVKD. V shed 0 bases, J shed 1 base, and the junction held 6 bases outside the gene matches. CDR3 nucleotide sequence: TGTGCCATCAGTGAGTCCGGCCGGGACAGGGGATCCTACGAGCAGTACTTC. Translation gives CAISESGRDRGSYEQYF.

The V gene is TRBV19, the J gene TRBJ1-2; TRBD1 matches at 7 bases. The CDR3 contains 17 residues. V lost 4 bases to trimming and J lost 6 bases; unmatched junction nucleotides: 17. CDR1 is LNHDA, CDR2 SQIVND, per germline (reference sequence). DNA of the CDR3: TGTGCCAGTAGTAGGAGACAGGGAGGTGGAAATATTGATGGCTACACCTTC. Protein sequence: CASSRRQGGGNIDGYTF.

V gene TRBV5-4 combines with J gene TRBJ2-2; 7 bases are shared with TRBD2. Germline CDR1 is SGHNT and CDR2 is YYREEE (reference sequence). The junction had 7 bases not matched to a gene; V was cut back by 3 bases and J by 5 bases. This CDR3 is 15 amino acids long. CDR3 loop: CASSSSQAGTGELFF. The CDR3 nucleotides are TGTGCCAGCAGCTCATCACAAGCGGGGACCGGGGAGCTGTTTTTT.

The chain carries TRBV18 and TRBJ2-7; no definite D call. V lost 0 bases and J lost 0, with 12 bases in between. This CDR3 comprises 16 residues. Germline V gives CDR1 KGHSH, CDR2 LQKENI. The CDR3: CASSPPSSASSYEQYF. The CDR3 region has the DNA TGTGCCAGCTCACCACCGAGCTCCGCCAGCTCCTACGAGCAGTACTTC. The entire variable domain, with the rest obtained from reference TRBV18 and TRBJ2-7, is as follows: NAGVMQNPRHLVRRRGQEARLRCSPMKGHSHVYWYRQLPEEGLKFMVYLQKENIIDESGMPKERFSAEFPKEGPSILRIQQVVRGDSAAYFCASSPPSSASSYEQYFGPGTRLTVT.

This chain links TRBV5-1 with TRBJ1-3; D uncertain. Germline V gives CDR1 SGHRS, CDR2 YFSETQ. The ends were cut back, 4 bases at V and 0 bases at J, with 8 bases in the middle. CDR3 length equals 14 residues. This chain's CDR3 is CASSLESSGNTIYF. CDR3 coding DNA: TGCGCCAGCAGCCTAGAAAGCTCTGGAAACACCATATATTTT.

The chain uses TRBV11-2 and TRBJ2-3, with D perhaps given as TRBD1 or TRBD2 (5 bases each). CDR1 and CDR2 from the germline V gene are SGHAT and FQNNGV. The CDR3 is 16 residues long. V lost 1 base and J 3 bases, leaving 14 bases between the germline ends. The DNA for the CDR3 is TGTGCCAGCAGCTTAGGCCTTGGGACGGAGACAGATACGCAGTATTTT. Translated, it gives CASSLGLGTETDTQYF.